The 29 T cell receptor beta chains reported below all come from one sample, sequenced in a study of blood T cell repertoires in COVID-19. Generated by immunoSEQ multiplex PCR, the TCRdb table keeps only in-frame clones and is missing some. Here the sample spans hundreds of thousands of clones, roughly 79% being singletons. Sequencing was performed on peripheral blood. The receptor source for this set is a woman at least 80 years old with acute or convalescent COVID-19.

The count of this clone is one. The V and J genes are TRBV5-5 and TRBJ2-5; D perhaps matches TRBD2 (6 bases). The CDR3 spans 14 residues. The V end was cut by 4 bases, the J end by 5 bases, with 15 bases between. The V gene's germline CDR1 is SGHKS and CDR2 YYEKEE (reference sequence). CDR3 in DNA: TGTGCCAGCAGCGGTGCGGCGGGGCCGGAGACCCAGTACTTC. This gives the protein CASSGAAGPETQYF. Combining the CDR3 with reference TRBV5-5 and TRBJ2-5 gives the whole variable domain DAGVTQSPTHLIKTRGQQVTLRCSPISGHKSVSWYQQVLGQGPQFIFQYYEKEERGRGNFPDRFSARQFPNYSSELNVNALLLGDSALYLCASSGAAGPETQYFGPGTRLLVL.

The gene calls are TRBV18 and TRBJ2-3; possibly TRBD1 for D (5 bases). Germline V gene data show CDR1 as KGHSH and CDR2 as LQKENI. The V end lost 3 bases, the J end lost 6 bases, and 10 bases lay between the germline ends. This CDR3 is 13 amino acids long. CDR3 DNA: TGTGCCAGCTCACCGGGGCCCTGGGATACGCAGTATTTT. It codes for CASSPGPWDTQYF.

J is TRBJ2-7 and V is TRBV2; D is unresolved. Trimming cost V 0 bases and J 2 bases, with 5 bases left between them. The CDR3 runs to 13 residues. The germline V gene has CDR1 SNHLY and CDR2 FYNNEI. The CDR3 DNA follows: TGTGCCAGCAGTGAAGCACCTACCTACGAGCAGTACTTC. Amino acids: CASSEAPTYEQYF.

Only one count was recorded for this clone. The chain employs TRBV3-1 (or the pseudogene TRBV3-2) and TRBJ1-5, with TRBD1 matching over 9 bases. The germline gives CDR1 LGHDT, CDR2 YNNKEL (reference sequence). Trimming at V came to 4 bases and at J to 4 bases, leaving 5 bases not matched to a gene. The CDR3 totals 15 residues. The CDR3 bases are TGTGCCAGCAGCCTCGGGACAGGGCAAAATCAGCCCCAGCATTTT. Its protein product is CASSLGTGQNQPQHF.

The chain is built from TRBV15 and TRBJ2-5; D is possibly TRBD2 (5 bases). Germline-derived CDR1 and CDR2 are LNHNV and YYDKDF (reference sequence). The V end lost 3 bases, the J end lost 1 base, and 9 bases lay between the germline ends. This CDR3 is built from 14 residues. CDR3 region: CATSRTGIQETQYF. Written as DNA, the CDR3 is TGTGCCACCAGCAGGACGGGGATCCAAGAGACCCAGTACTTC.

This clone was picked up one time. The J gene is TRBJ2-1, the V gene TRBV7-3; 9 bases are shared with TRBD1. From germline, CDR1 is SGHTA and CDR2 FQGTGA. The CDR3 spans 13 residues. The junction had 4 bases not matched to a gene; V was cut back by 4 bases and J by 9 bases. This CDR3 is CASSSQGAGEQFF. DNA of the CDR3: TGTGCCAGCAGCTCACAGGGGGCCGGTGAGCAGTTCTTC.

The chain combines TRBV7-2 with TRBJ2-5; D is possibly TRBD1 (6 bases). Trimming stripped 5 bases from V and 5 bases from J, with 15 bases between. Per germline, CDR1 SGHTA and CDR2 FQGNSA. This CDR3 has 14 residues. The CDR3 sequence is CASSADRTTETQYF. In nucleotides, the CDR3 is TGTGCCAGCAGCGCAGACAGGACGACGGAGACCCAGTACTTC.

This clone was seen once. V usage is TRBV19 and J usage is TRBJ1-2; 9 bases line up with TRBD1. The ends lost 4 bases at V and 4 bases at J; junction bases unmatched: 7. Per germline, CDR1 LNHDA and CDR2 SQIVND (reference sequence). The CDR3 has 15 residues. CDR3 in amino acids: CASSTGTGKSYGYTF. The DNA of the CDR3 is TGTGCCAGTAGTACAGGGACAGGGAAGTCCTATGGCTACACCTTC.

This rearrangement joins TRBV16 to TRBJ2-2, with D uncertain. This CDR3 region has 13 residues. V dropped 0 bases and J dropped 6 bases, with 5 bases sitting between them. Per the germline V gene, CDR1 is KGHSY and CDR2 is FQNENV. CDR3 region: CASSQSGAGELFF. CDR3 nucleotides: TGTGCCAGCAGCCAATCCGGAGCCGGGGAGCTGTTTTTT. The full variable domain, in which reference TRBV16 and TRBJ2-2 provide the parts outside the CDR3, is GEEVAQTPKHLVRGEGQKAKLYCAPIKGHSYVFWYQQVLKNEFKFLISFQNENVFDETGMPKERFSAKCLPNSPCSLEIQATKLEDSAVYFCASSQSGAGELFFGEGSRLTVL.

The chain employs TRBV6-5 and TRBJ1-2; a weak D match, TRBD1 (5 bases). V lost 5 bases, J lost 5 bases, and 9 bases lay in between. The CDR3 runs to 12 residues. The germline V gene encodes CDR1 MNHEY and CDR2 SVGAGI. The CDR3 sequence: CASSQGRYGYTF. The CDR3 bases are TGTGCCAGCAGTCAGGGCCGATATGGCTACACCTTC.

V gene TRBV20-1 combines with J gene TRBJ1-2; possibly TRBD1 for D (6 bases). Germline V lookup: CDR1 DFQATT, CDR2 SNEGSKA (reference sequence). V lost 4 bases to trimming and J lost 10 bases, with 10 bases between them. The CDR3 has 10 amino acids. In DNA form, the CDR3 reads TGCAGTGCTAAAAAGGGGGACTACACCTTC. Translating gives CSAKKGDYTF.

In its sample, this clone was seen once. The chain uses TRBV27 and TRBJ1-2; 10 bases align to TRBD1. The CDR3 runs 14 residues. Germline values: CDR1 MNHEY, CDR2 SMNVEV (reference sequence). J was trimmed by 7 bases and V by 3 bases; bases with no gene match: 5. The CDR3: CASSFQTGGSGYTF. In DNA, the CDR3 is TGTGCCAGCAGTTTTCAGACAGGGGGCAGTGGCTACACCTTC.

The rearrangement links TRBV6-1 to TRBJ2-3, with 8 bases fitting TRBD2. CDR3 size: 16 residues. V trimming: 4 bases; J trimming: 3 bases; junction bases outside the gene matches: 9. Per the germline V gene, CDR1 is MNHNS and CDR2 is SASEGT. The CDR3 DNA follows: TGTGCCAGCAGTGGAAACCTAGCGGGTGGGACAGATACGCAGTATTTT. Translation: CASSGNLAGGTDTQYF.

As to this clone: This specimen includes other DNA sequences encoding the same CDR3. The CDR3 bases are TGTGCCAGCTCACCGACTAGCGGGGGGTACAATGAGCAGTTCTTC. Protein product: CASSPTSGGYNEQFF. V is TRBV18 and J is TRBJ2-1; 13 bases match TRBD2. The CDR3 covers 15 residues. Per germline, CDR1 KGHSH and CDR2 LQKENI. The V segment lost 3 bases and the J segment 4 bases; nucleotides outside the gene matches: 0.

The rearrangement uses TRBV7-3 and TRBJ1-6; D not resolved. Germline CDR1 reads SGHTA; CDR2 reads FQGTGA. This CDR3 spans 14 amino acids. Trimming stripped 4 bases from V and 10 bases from J, with 14 bases between. The CDR3 DNA reads TGTGCCAGCAGCTCCAATGGAGGGCTCTCACCCCTCCACTTT. This encodes CASSSNGGLSPLHF.

J is TRBJ2-3 and V is TRBV28, with D unclear. V gave up 9 bases and J gave up 3 bases, with 7 bases separating them. The CDR3 is 11 amino acids. Germline loops: CDR1 MDHEN, CDR2 SYDVKM. CDR3 loop: CASAGTDTQYF. The CDR3 DNA is TGTGCCAGTGCCGGGACAGATACGCAGTATTTT.

This clone was detected many times. The chain recombines TRBV5-6 with TRBJ1-3, with TRBD1 as a possible D gene (6 bases). Trimming took 0 bases from V and 2 from J, leaving 12 bases between them. The CDR3 totals 16 residues. Germline-derived CDR1 and CDR2 are SGHDT and YYEEEE. CDR3 DNA sequence: TGTGCCAGCAGCTTGGTTGCGGGGGCAGCTGGAAACACCATATATTTT. Translated: CASSLVAGAAGNTIYF.

The CDR3 is CASSSPGLAGVKETQYF. The CDR3 DNA follows: TGTGCCAGCAGTAGCCCCGGACTAGCGGGAGTCAAAGAGACCCAGTACTTC. This rearrangement joins TRBV28 to TRBJ2-5; 13 positions match TRBD2. The germline V gene encodes CDR1 MDHEN and CDR2 SYDVKM. J was trimmed by 3 bases and V by 5 bases; bases with no gene match: 9. The CDR3 length is 17 residues.

The rearrangement uses TRBV10-3 and TRBJ1-1; 8 bases fit TRBD1. This CDR3 is 16 amino acids long. Trimming at V came to 2 bases and at J to 2 bases, leaving 7 bases not matched to a gene. The germline gives CDR1 ENHRY, CDR2 SYGVKD. CDR3: CAISEPGGLSNTEAFF. CDR3 nucleotide sequence: TGTGCCATCAGTGAGCCAGGGGGCCTTTCTAACACTGAAGCTTTCTTT.

The CDR3 region is CASSPLAGGSSGTDTQYF. The CDR3 nucleotides are TGTGCCAGCAGCCCGCTAGCGGGAGGGTCTTCGGGCACAGATACGCAGTATTTT. The V and J genes are TRBV7-2 and TRBJ2-3; 12 nucleotides line up with TRBD2. Trimming at V came to 5 bases and at J to 1 base, leaving 10 bases not matched to a gene. Germline V CDR1 and CDR2: SGHTA, FQGNSA. This CDR3 is 18 amino acids long.

V is TRBV25-1 and J is TRBJ1-2, with 7 positions matching TRBD1. V trimming: 0 bases; J trimming: 8 bases; junction bases outside the gene matches: 3. Germline V lookup: CDR1 MGHDK, CDR2 SYGVNS. This CDR3 is 13 amino acids long. For the CDR3, the DNA is TGTGCCAGCAGTGAATATGGGACAGAAGGCTACACCTTC. Amino acids: CASSEYGTEGYTF.

The chain is built from TRBV27 and TRBJ1-2, with 8 bases matching TRBD1. J gave up 4 bases and V 7 bases, and 8 bases lay outside the gene matches. Germline V gene lookup returns CDR1 MNHEY and CDR2 SMNVEV (reference sequence). The CDR3 contains 14 residues. CDR3 sequence reads: CASTRGQGVYGYTF. In nucleotides, the CDR3 is TGTGCCAGCACCAGAGGACAGGGAGTCTATGGCTACACCTTC.

The CDR3 sequence is CASSVYRGNSPLHF. CDR3 nucleotides: TGTGCCAGCAGCGTGTATAGGGGAAATTCACCCCTCCACTTT. The chain has TRBV9 and TRBJ1-6; TRBD1 might be the D (5 bases). The germline V and J ends were trimmed by 2 bases and 7 bases, with 10 bases remaining between them. CDR1 SGDLS and CDR2 YYNGEE come from the germline V gene. This CDR3 comprises 14 residues. Drawing the rest from reference TRBV9 and TRBJ1-6, the complete variable domain is DSGVTQTPKHLITATGQRVTLRCSPRSGDLSVYWYQQSLDQGLQFLIQYYNGEERAKGNILERFSAQQFPDLHSELNLSSLELGDSALYFCASSVYRGNSPLHFGNGTRLTVT.

There are a few counts of this clone. The chain carries TRBV6-1 and TRBJ2-5, with 14 bases identical to TRBD2. Germline lookup yields CDR1 MNHNS and CDR2 SASEGT. There are 15 residues in the CDR3. The trim removed 3 bases at V and 6 bases at J, leaving 3 bases unmatched. The CDR3 DNA follows: TGTGCCAGCAGTGAGGGGACTAGCGGGAGTCAGACCCAGTACTTC. Residues: CASSEGTSGSQTQYF.

The rearrangement links TRBV7-9 to TRBJ2-1; D gene uncertain. CDR1 and CDR2 (germline): SEHNR, FQNEAQ (reference sequence). This CDR3 is built from 13 residues. The germline V and J ends were trimmed by 2 bases and 4 bases, with 6 bases remaining between them. CDR3 DNA sequence: TGTGCCAGCAGCTTATTCGGTTACAATGAGCAGTTCTTC. Translating it yields CASSLFGYNEQFF.

The chain links TRBV30 to TRBJ2-3; a weak D match, TRBD1 (6 bases). Germline V gene data show CDR1 as GTSNPN and CDR2 as SVGIG (reference sequence). This CDR3 is 15 amino acids long. V was pared by 3 bases and J by 2 bases, with 15 bases between. The CDR3 protein is CAWSPGHRDTDTQYF. The CDR3 DNA sequence: TGTGCCTGGAGCCCGGGACACCGAGACACAGATACGCAGTATTTT.

This clone showed up just a few times. The chain is built from TRBV18 and TRBJ1-1; TRBD1 matches at 7 bases. The CDR3 consists of 16 residues. Germline trimming cut 1 base from V and 1 base from J; bases unmatched to any gene: 6. Germline CDR1 KGHSH, CDR2 LQKENI. The CDR3 loop reads CASSPQGANRNTEAFF. Here the CDR3 DNA reads TGTGCCAGCTCACCACAGGGGGCAAATAGGAACACTGAAGCTTTCTTT.

This clone was observed once. The J gene is TRBJ2-5, the V gene TRBV9, with 8 positions matching TRBD1. Germline loops: CDR1 SGDLS, CDR2 YYNGEE. The V gene end was trimmed by 0 bases and the J gene end by 5 bases; junction bases not matched to a gene: 12. The CDR3 runs to 17 residues. The CDR3: CASSVDVSGTGGETQYF. The CDR3 DNA sequence: TGTGCCAGCAGCGTAGATGTGTCCGGGACAGGTGGTGAGACCCAGTACTTC.

V usage is TRBV9 and J usage is TRBJ2-5, with TRBD2 matching 12 bases. The CDR3 has 15 residues. Germline CDR1 SGDLS, CDR2 YYNGEE. V trimming: 4 bases; J trimming: 4 bases; junction bases outside the gene matches: 5. The CDR3 here is CASSPRLAGAETQYF. CDR3 coding DNA: TGTGCCAGCAGCCCGCGACTAGCGGGAGCAGAGACCCAGTACTTC.